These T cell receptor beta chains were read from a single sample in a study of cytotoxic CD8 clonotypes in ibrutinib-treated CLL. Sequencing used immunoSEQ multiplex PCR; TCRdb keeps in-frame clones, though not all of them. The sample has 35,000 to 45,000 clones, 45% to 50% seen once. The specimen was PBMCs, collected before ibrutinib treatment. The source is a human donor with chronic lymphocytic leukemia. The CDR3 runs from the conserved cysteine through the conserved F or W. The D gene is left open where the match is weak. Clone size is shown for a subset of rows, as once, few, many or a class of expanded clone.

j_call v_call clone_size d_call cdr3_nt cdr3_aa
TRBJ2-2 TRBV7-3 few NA TGTGCCAGCAGCTCGGGCCAGAACACCGGGGAGCTGTTTTTT CASSSGQNTGELFF
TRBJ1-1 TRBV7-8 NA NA TGTGCCAGCAGCTTTTGGGGCCTCCCCGGCGACACTGAAGCTTTCTTT CASSFWGLPGDTEAFF
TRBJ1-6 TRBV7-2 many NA TGTGCCAGCGGACGACAGCACCTATACCCCCTCCACTTT CASGRQHLYPLHF
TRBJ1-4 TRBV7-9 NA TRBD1 TGTGCCAGCAGCTTCGGGACAGGGGACCGTTCGGAAAAACTGTTTTTT CASSFGTGDRSEKLFF
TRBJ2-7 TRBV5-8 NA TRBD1 TGTGCCAGCAGCTCCGGACAGGCATGGGACTACGAGCAGTACTTC CASSSGQAWDYEQYF
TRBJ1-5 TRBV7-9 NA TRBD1 TGTGCCAGCAGTTGGGACAGGGGAGATCAGCCCCAGCATTTT CASSWDRGDQPQHF
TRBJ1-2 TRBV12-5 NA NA TGTGCTAGTGCCACGCTTCTGGCTGGCTACACCTTC CASATLLAGYTF
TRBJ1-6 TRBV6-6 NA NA TGTGCCAGCAGGAAACAGAGTTCACCCCTCCACTTT CASRKQSSPLHF
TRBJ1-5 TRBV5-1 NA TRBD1 TGCGCCAGCAGCACGTCCCGGGACAGGGACGGGCAGCCCCAGCATTTT CASSTSRDRDGQPQHF
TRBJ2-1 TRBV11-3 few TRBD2 TGTGCCAGCAGTAGACTAGCGGGTGCCCGCCTGGGTGGCAATGAGCAGTTCTTC CASSRLAGARLGGNEQFF
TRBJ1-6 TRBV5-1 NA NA TGCGCCAGCAGCGAAGGGAAATATAATTCACCCCTCCACTTT CASSEGKYNSPLHF
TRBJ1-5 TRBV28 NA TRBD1 TGTGCCAGCACCCCGTCGGGGCAGGGGGTCTGGCAGCCCCAGCATTTT CASTPSGQGVWQPQHF
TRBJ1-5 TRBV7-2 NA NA TGTGCCAGCACGGTAGACCGCAATCAGCCCCAGCATTTT CASTVDRNQPQHF
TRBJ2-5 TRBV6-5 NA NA TGTGCCAGCAGTTCACGGGGGGAGACCCAGTACTTC CASSSRGETQYF
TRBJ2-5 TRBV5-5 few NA TGTGCCAGCAGCTTGGAAAATCAATTCTGGGAGACCCAGTACTTC CASSLENQFWETQYF
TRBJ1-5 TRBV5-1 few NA TGCGCCAGCAGCTTGTTCTGGGGCAGCAATCAGCCCCAGCATTTT CASSLFWGSNQPQHF
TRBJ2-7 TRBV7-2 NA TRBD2 TGTGCCAGCAGCCCGACTAGCGGCGTCGCCTACGAGCAGTACTTC CASSPTSGVAYEQYF
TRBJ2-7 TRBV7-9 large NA TGTGCCAGCAGGGCTAGCTACGAGCAGTACTTC CASRASYEQYF
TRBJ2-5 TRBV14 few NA TGTGCCAGCAGCCTAGGAGCCCAAGAGACCCAGTACTTC CASSLGAQETQYF
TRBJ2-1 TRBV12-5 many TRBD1 TGTGCTAGTGGTTTAGAACAGGGGGCGAATGAGCAGTTCTTC CASGLEQGANEQFF
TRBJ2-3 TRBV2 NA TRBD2 TGTGCCAGCAGTGATATGGGACTAGCGGGGGGGAATACGCAGTATTTT CASSDMGLAGGNTQYF
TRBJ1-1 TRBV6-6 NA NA TGTGCCAGCAACAACGAAGGACTGAACACTGAAGCTTTCTTT CASNNEGLNTEAFF
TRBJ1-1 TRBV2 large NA TGTGCCAGCAGTGAAGGGGAGACTGAAGCTTTCTTT CASSEGETEAFF
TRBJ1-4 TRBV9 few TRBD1 TGTGCCAGCAGCAAGGGACAGGCAACTAATGAAAAACTGTTTTTT CASSKGQATNEKLFF
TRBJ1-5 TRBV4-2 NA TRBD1 TGTGCCAGCAGCCAAGAAGGGGGACAGCGTAAAAATCAGCCCCAGCATTTT CASSQEGGQRKNQPQHF
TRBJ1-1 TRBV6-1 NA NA TGTGCCAGTCGGGGGGGGAGGATGAACACTGAAGCTTTCTTT CASRGGRMNTEAFF
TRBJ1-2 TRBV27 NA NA TGTGCCAGCAGTCCCGAGGGGTCGGGAATGTATGGCTACACCTTC CASSPEGSGMYGYTF
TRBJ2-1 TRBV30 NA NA TGTGCCTGGAGGATCGGGGGCAATGCCTACAATGAGCAGTTCTTC CAWRIGGNAYNEQFF
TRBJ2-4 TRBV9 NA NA TGTGCCAGCAGCGTAGAGGACTTGGGGGGAAACATTCAGTACTTC CASSVEDLGGNIQYF
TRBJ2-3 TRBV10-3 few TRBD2 TGTGCCATCAGTGGAGGGACTAGCGGAAATTCAGATACGCAGTATTTT CAISGGTSGNSDTQYF
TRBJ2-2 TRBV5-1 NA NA TGCGCCAGCAAGACACTGGCGAACACCGGGGAGCTGTTTTTT CASKTLANTGELFF
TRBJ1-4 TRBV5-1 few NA TGCGCCAGCACATTGGGCGGGAGAAATGAAAAACTGTTTTTT CASTLGGRNEKLFF
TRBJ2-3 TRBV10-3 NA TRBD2 TGTGCCATCAGTGAGTCGAGGACTAGCGGGATTGGCACAGATACGCAGTATTTT CAISESRTSGIGTDTQYF
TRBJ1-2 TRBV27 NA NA TGTGCCAGCAGCGGCAGGGGCTATGGCTACACCTTC CASSGRGYGYTF
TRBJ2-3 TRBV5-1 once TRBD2 TGCGCCAGCGGCTATAAGCGGGGAATCTCAGATACGCAGTATTTT CASGYKRGISDTQYF
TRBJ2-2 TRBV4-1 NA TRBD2 TGCGCCAGCAGCTTCCAGCGGGGCGCCACCGGGGAGCTGTTTTTT CASSFQRGATGELFF
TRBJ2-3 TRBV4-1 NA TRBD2 TGCGCCAGCAGCCAGACTAGCGGGGGGGCCTTCACAGATACGCAGTATTTT CASSQTSGGAFTDTQYF
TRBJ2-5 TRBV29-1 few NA TGCAGCGCTCCCCCTGCCAGCAGACAAGAGACCCAGTACTTC CSAPPASRQETQYF
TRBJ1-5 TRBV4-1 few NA TGCGCCAGCAGCCAAGATCGTACAGATAGCAATCAGCCCCAGCATTTT CASSQDRTDSNQPQHF
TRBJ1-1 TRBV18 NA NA TGTGCCAGCTCACCTGGGGGCTCAAACACTGAAGCTTTCTTT CASSPGGSNTEAFF
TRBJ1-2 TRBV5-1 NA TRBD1 TGCGCCAGCAGCTTAGAAGGGGGCGCGGATGGCTACACCTTC CASSLEGGADGYTF
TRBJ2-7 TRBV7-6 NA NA TGTGCCAGCAGCTTAGACATCAACTCCTACGAGCAGTACTTC CASSLDINSYEQYF
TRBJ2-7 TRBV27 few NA TGTGCCAGCAGTTTGGGGGGCAATCCTTCCTACGAGCAGTACTTC CASSLGGNPSYEQYF
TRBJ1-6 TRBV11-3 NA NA TGTGCCAGCAGCTTAGCTGAAGATTCACCCCTCCACTTT CASSLAEDSPLHF
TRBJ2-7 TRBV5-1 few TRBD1 TGCGCCAGCAGCTTGGGACAGGGTTTTTCCTACGAGCAGTACTTC CASSLGQGFSYEQYF
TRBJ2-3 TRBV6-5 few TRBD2 TGTGCCAGCAGTTGGGGACTAGCGGTCACAGATACGCAGTATTTT CASSWGLAVTDTQYF
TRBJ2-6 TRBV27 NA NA TGTGCCAGCAGAGAAGGGTCAGGAAGCTCTGGGGCCAACGTCCTGACTTTC CASREGSGSSGANVLTF
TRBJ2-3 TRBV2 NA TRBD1 TGTGCCAGCACTTCACAGGGGGCGGAACAGCCCCAGTATTTT CASTSQGAEQPQYF
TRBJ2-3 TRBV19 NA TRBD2 TGTGCCAGTAGTATAAACCGGGGGGGCTCACTCACAGATACGCAGTATTTT CASSINRGGSLTDTQYF
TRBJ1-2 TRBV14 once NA TGTGCCAGCAGCCCGGGGGTCAACTATGGCTACACCTTC CASSPGVNYGYTF
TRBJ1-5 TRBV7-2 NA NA TGTGCCAGCAGCCCATGGACCAATCAGCCCCAGCATTTT CASSPWTNQPQHF
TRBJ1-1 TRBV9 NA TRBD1 TGTGCCAGCAGCCCCCGGGACAGGCGCTCGAACACTGAAGCTTTCTTT CASSPRDRRSNTEAFF
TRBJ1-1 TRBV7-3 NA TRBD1 TGTGCCAGCAGCTTATCCGGGACAGGGAACACTGAAGCTTTCTTT CASSLSGTGNTEAFF
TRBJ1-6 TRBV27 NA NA TGTGCCAGCAGACGGACAGCCCCAAATTCACCCCTCCACTTT CASRRTAPNSPLHF